Listed here are 27 T cell receptor beta chains from one sample, sequenced in a study of T-cell memory formation after mild COVID-19. Via MiXCR, TCRdb re-called the 5' RACE reads, giving one row per CDR3 protein. Counted here are 500,000 to 600,000 distinct CDR3 sequences, 18% occurring once; the ten biggest clones make up around 12%. Material: PBMCs or a T cell subset sorted from them (not recorded which). All receptors derive from an adult woman who had mild COVID-19 (a few samples of this study predate the infection). Cell type and time point are not known.

V and J are TRBV7-9 and TRBJ2-3, with D uncertain. The germline V gene encodes CDR1 SEHNR and CDR2 FQNEAQ (reference sequence). The CDR3 has 16 amino acids. V lost 8 bases, J lost 1 base, and 19 bases lay in between. CDR3 DNA sequence: TGTGCCAGCCTCTATGCACTCCTGAACCGCACAGATACGCAGTATTTT. Amino acid sequence: CASLYALLNRTDTQYF.

This clonotype was counted only a few times. The CDR3 DNA sequence: TGTGCCAGCAGCTCCCCCCTGGGAGCGGGAGGCCAGGGGAATGAGCAGTTCTTC. Translation gives CASSSPLGAGGQGNEQFF. The rearrangement links TRBV7-8 to TRBJ2-1; 9 bases agree with TRBD2. The CDR3 is 18 residues long. V was clipped by 4 bases and J by 7 bases; unmatched bases: 17. Germline CDR1 SGHVS, CDR2 FQNEAQ.

This clonotype was seen at least ten times. At one end, the junction sequence differs from germline, possibly due to a read error. The CDR3 DNA follows: TGTGCCAGCAGCCTAGGGGACTTCCAAGAGACCCAGTACTTC. This gives the protein CASSLGDFQETQYF. This chain connects TRBV5-1 to TRBJ2-5; a weak D match, TRBD2 (6 bases). Looked up from germline, CDR1 is SGHRS and CDR2 is YFSETQ. The CDR3 has 14 amino acids.

The chain couples TRBV21-1 to TRBJ2-3; the D call in the table, TRBD1, was not verified against the DNA. TRBV21-1 is recorded as a pseudogene. This CDR3 region has 18 residues. CDR3 in DNA: TGTGCCAGCAGCAAAGCGGGGACTCCCGGACTAGCGCCAGATACGCAGTATTTT. Protein product: CASSKAGTPGLAPDTQYF.

The V and J genes are TRBV24-1 and TRBJ1-4, with TRBD1 matching over 10 bases. Germline V gives CDR1 KGHDR, CDR2 SFDVKD. The trim removed 4 bases at V and 8 bases at J, leaving 9 bases unmatched. This CDR3 is built from 16 residues. The CDR3 region has the DNA TGTGCCACCAGTGAGTCGACAGGGGGCCTTCGAGAAAAACTGTTTTTT. Translation: CATSESTGGLREKLFF.

This clonotype has only a few counts. The V call is TRBV7-9, the J call TRBJ1-2, with 12 nucleotides matching TRBD1. This CDR3 has 16 residues. The germline V gene has CDR1 SEHNR and CDR2 FQNEAQ (reference sequence). The J segment lost 3 bases and the V segment lost 3 bases, leaving 5 bases of the junction unmatched. CDR3 nucleotides: TGTGCCAGCAGCTTCGGGACAGGGGGCTTGGACTATGGCTACACCTTC. It codes for CASSFGTGGLDYGYTF. The full variable domain, completed using reference TRBV7-9 and TRBJ1-2, is DTGVSQNPRHKITKRGQNVTFRCDPISEHNRLYWYRQTLGQGPEFLTYFQNEAQLEKSRLLSDRFSAERPKGSFSTLEIQRTEQGDSAMYLCASSFGTGGLDYGYTFGSGTRLTVV.

This clonotype was seen ten or more times. The chain uses TRBV7-3 and TRBJ2-6, with D maybe TRBD1 (5 bases). Germline CDR1 and CDR2: SGHTA and FQGTGA. The CDR3 has 21 residues. Trimming took 1 base from V and 0 from J, leaving 22 bases between them. The CDR3 loop reads CASSLNGLGAGFGSGANVLTF. The CDR3 nucleotides read TGTGCCAGCAGCTTAAACGGGCTAGGGGCAGGGTTTGGCTCTGGGGCCAACGTCCTGACTTTC. Looking up the rest from reference TRBV7-3 and TRBJ2-6 gives the full variable domain: GAGVSQTPSNKVTEKGKYVELRCDPISGHTALYWYRQSLGQGPEFLIYFQGTGAADDSGLPNDRFFAVRPEGSVSTLKIQRTERGDSAVYLCASSLNGLGAGFGSGANVLTFGAGSRLTVL.

The CDR3 sequence: CASSQGWQGRRNTEAFF. The CDR3 DNA is TGCGCCAGCAGCCAAGGTTGGCAGGGTAGAAGGAACACTGAAGCTTTCTTT. V and J are TRBV4-1 and TRBJ1-1, with a possible D match to TRBD1 (5 bases). Trimming pared 1 base from V and 1 base from J, leaving 16 bases between. The length of the CDR3 is 17 residues. Germline lookup yields CDR1 MGHRA and CDR2 YSYEKL.

In its sample, this clonotype was seen a few times. The rearrangement joins TRBV5-1 to TRBJ2-7, with 8 bases lining up with TRBD1. The germline gives CDR1 SGHRS, CDR2 YFSETQ. The ends lost 0 bases at V and 2 bases at J; junction bases unmatched: 10. This CDR3 comprises 17 residues. The CDR3 DNA follows: TGCGCCAGCAGCTTGGGCCTGGGACAGGTTTTCACCTACGAGCAGTACTTC. It translates to CASSLGLGQVFTYEQYF.

The chain is built from TRBV7-9 and TRBJ2-1, with TRBD2 matching 9 bases. Unmatched junction bases numbered 6, after V lost 8 bases and J lost 7 bases. CDR3 length: 13 amino acids. Germline V gene data show CDR1 as SEHNR and CDR2 as FQNEAQ (reference sequence). CDR3 amino acids: CASAGGPSNEQFF. CDR3 nucleotides: TGTGCCAGCGCGGGAGGGCCCTCGAATGAGCAGTTCTTC.

The CDR3 coding sequence is TGTGCCAGCAGCGTACAGGGGGCGTCCACCGGGGAGCTGTTTTTT. It encodes CASSVQGASTGELFF. This sequence joins TRBV11-3 and TRBJ2-2, with TRBD1 matching over 9 bases. Germline-derived CDR1 and CDR2 are SGHNT and YENEEA. The ends lost 5 bases at V and 4 bases at J; junction bases unmatched: 5. This CDR3 contains 15 residues.

This clonotype appeared once. The V call is TRBV30, the J call TRBJ1-2; TRBD1 aligns across 7 bases. With 4 bases clipped from V and 0 bases from J, the junction kept 5 bases outside the gene matches. Looked up from germline, CDR1 is GTSNPN and CDR2 is SVGIG (reference sequence). CDR3 size: 14 residues. CDR3 sequence reads: CAWIIGTANYGYTF. The CDR3 DNA follows: TGTGCCTGGATCATAGGGACAGCTAACTATGGCTACACCTTC.

The gene calls are TRBV30 and TRBJ1-1; unclear D gene. V was trimmed by 0 bases and J by 0 bases, leaving 8 bases between them. This CDR3 is built from 14 residues. Germline V gene sequence: CDR1 GTSNPN, CDR2 SVGIG (reference sequence). CDR3 nucleotides: TGTGCCTGGAGTGTCCCGCCCCTGAACACTGAAGCTTTCTTT. Translating it yields CAWSVPPLNTEAFF.

The chain employs TRBV29-1 and TRBJ1-1, with a tentative D call TRBD1 (5 bases). The CDR3 loop spans 14 amino acids. V was clipped by 0 bases and J by 8 bases, with 16 bases between them. The germline CDR1 and CDR2 sequences are SQVTM and ANQGSEA. CDR3 in amino acids: CSVEDGGGTGEAFF. The CDR3 bases are TGCAGCGTTGAAGATGGTGGGGGTACGGGAGAAGCTTTCTTT.

This chain links TRBV29-1 with TRBJ1-1, with D possibly matching TRBD1 (6 bases). The germline CDR1 and CDR2 sequences are SQVTM and ANQGSEA. The CDR3 runs 13 residues. V was trimmed by 7 bases and J by 6 bases, leaving 18 bases between them. The CDR3: CSAGDILGPEAFF. As DNA, the CDR3 is TGCAGCGCCGGGGACATCTTGGGCCCTGAAGCTTTCTTT. Supplemented by reference TRBV29-1 and TRBJ1-1, the full variable domain reads SAVISQKPSRDICQRGTSLTIQCQVDSQVTMMFWYRQQPGQSLTLIATANQGSEATYESGFVIDKFPISRPNLTFSTLTVSNMSPEDSSIYLCSAGDILGPEAFFGQGTRLTVV.

This clonotype has only a few counts. The CDR3 loop is CASSIRAGPEAFF. CDR3 coding DNA: TGTGCCAGTAGTATCCGGGCAGGCCCTGAAGCTTTCTTT. J is TRBJ1-1 and V is TRBV19; D is unclear. The germline gives CDR1 LNHDA, CDR2 SQIVND (reference sequence). This CDR3 has 13 amino acids. The ends were cut back, 3 bases at V and 6 bases at J, with 11 bases in the middle.

This clonotype has a handful of counts. In nucleotides, the CDR3 is TGTGCCAGCAGCTTAGCAGGGGGCGCCGAGGGCTACACCTTC. Residues: CASSLAGGAEGYTF. The rearrangement links TRBV7-9 to TRBJ1-2, with 7 bases matching TRBD1. V lost 0 bases, J lost 8 bases, and 6 bases stayed unmatched. This CDR3 is built from 14 residues. From germline, CDR1 is SEHNR and CDR2 FQNEAQ (reference sequence).

The V and J genes are TRBV6-2 or TRBV6-3 and TRBJ2-5; D assignment may be TRBD1 or TRBD2 (5 bases each). Trimming took off 10 bases at V and 3 bases at J, with 15 bases between the two ends. The CDR3 is 13 amino acids. CDR1 and CDR2 from the germline V gene are MNHEY and SVGEGT. The CDR3 spells CATGVKTEETQYF. CDR3 DNA sequence: TGTGCCACCGGGGTGAAGACAGAAGAGACCCAGTACTTC.

The gene calls are TRBV18 and TRBJ2-1; D call uncertain. V was shortened by 0 bases and J by 8 bases, with 8 bases between the two germline ends. Germline lookup yields CDR1 KGHSH and CDR2 LQKENI. The CDR3 length is 13 residues. CDR3 residues: CASSPPSGDEQFF. The CDR3 DNA sequence: TGTGCCAGCTCACCACCTTCTGGGGATGAGCAGTTCTTC.

The V gene is TRBV2, the J gene TRBJ2-7; TRBD1 or TRBD2 may be the D gene (5 bases each). The V gene lost 8 bases and the J gene lost 0 bases, with 14 bases spanning the gap. In germline, CDR1 is SNHLY, CDR2 FYNNEI. The CDR3 totals 14 residues. CDR3 in DNA: TGTGCCAGCGGCCGGGGCACGTACTCCTACGAGCAGTACTTC. This codes for CASGRGTYSYEQYF.

This clonotype was observed a handful of times. The V call is TRBV20-1, the J call TRBJ2-3, with 12 bases lining up with TRBD2. Germline CDR1 is DFQATT and CDR2 is SNEGSKA (reference sequence). J gave up 3 bases and V 0 bases, and 4 bases lay outside the gene matches. This CDR3 contains 16 residues. This CDR3 reads CSARDPSGRGTDTQYF. CDR3 in DNA: TGCAGTGCTAGAGATCCTAGCGGGAGGGGGACAGATACGCAGTATTTT.

The chain links TRBV19 to TRBJ2-3; D may be TRBD2 (5 bases). Between the trimmed V and J ends, which lost 2 bases and 7 bases, there was a span of 13 bases. The CDR3 runs to 14 residues. The germline gives CDR1 LNHDA, CDR2 SQIVND (reference sequence). The CDR3 DNA is TGTGCCAGTAGTATACCTAGCTTCTACAATACGCAGTATTTT. It yields the protein CASSIPSFYNTQYF.

This chain links TRBV11-2 with TRBJ2-1; 8 positions agree with TRBD2. V was pared by 3 bases and J by 1 base, with 8 bases of the junction left unmatched. Looked up from germline, CDR1 is SGHAT and CDR2 is FQNNGV. The CDR3 sequence is 17 residues long. CDR3 protein: CASSLGGAGGSYNEQFF. In DNA, the CDR3 is TGTGCCAGCAGCTTGGGAGGGGCGGGAGGTTCCTACAATGAGCAGTTCTTC.

The J gene is TRBJ2-3, the V gene TRBV27; no clear D gene. Germline CDR1 MNHEY, CDR2 SMNVEV (reference sequence). This CDR3 is 14 amino acids long. With 3 bases removed from V and 2 bases from J, the gap between germline ends came to 9 bases. CDR3 in DNA: TGTGCCAGCAGTTTCTACTACACCACAGATACGCAGTATTTT. It codes for CASSFYYTTDTQYF.

V and J are TRBV12-3 or TRBV12-4 and TRBJ2-7, with a weak D call TRBD2 (6 bases). The length of the CDR3 is 12 residues. V was trimmed by 11 bases and J by 2 bases, leaving 13 bases between them. CDR3: CACSSGPYEQYF. CDR3 sequence (DNA): TGTGCCTGCTCAAGCGGGCCCTACGAGCAGTACTTC.

This chain joins TRBV9 and TRBJ1-1, with D perhaps TRBD1 (6 bases). V gave up 3 bases and J gave up 1 base, with 10 bases separating them. Germline V gene sequence: CDR1 SGDLS, CDR2 YYNGEE. The CDR3 is 14 residues long. The CDR3 nucleotides read TGTGCCAGCAGCGCTCTACAGGGGAACACTGAAGCTTTCTTT. Encoded protein: CASSALQGNTEAFF.

A remark on this clonotype: No conserved phenylalanine or tryptophan ends this CDR3, so it is likely a read error. The rearrangement joins TRBV7-6 to TRBJ1-1; D is uncertain. The CDR3 sequence is 15 residues long. With 0 bases removed from V and 4 bases from J, the gap between germline ends came to 12 bases. Germline CDR1 and CDR2: SGHVS and FNYEAQ. CDR3 residues: CASSLARGGGTEAFS. The CDR3, as DNA: TGTGCCAGCAGCTTAGCGCGGGGAGGCGGCACTGAAGCTTTCTCT.